These 2 T cell receptor beta chains came from one sample sequenced in a study of cytomegalovirus exposure and HLA in healthy donors. PCR primers comprised 60 Vbeta and 13 Jbeta primers. Sequencing used immunoSEQ multiplex PCR; TCRdb keeps in-frame clones, though not all of them. The sample shows roughly 100,000 clones, just under 80% of them seen only once. The sequenced sample consisted of PBMCs. These receptors were collected from a woman in her 40s in good health and CMV-seronegative.

Notes on this clone: At the DNA level, this CDR3 is encoded by other sequences in the same sample as well. The V gene is TRBV6-1, the J gene TRBJ2-1; TRBD1 might be the D (6 bases). The germline gives CDR1 MNHNS, CDR2 SASEGT. The CDR3 is made up of 13 amino acids. V dropped 8 bases and J dropped 7 bases, with 15 bases sitting between them. The CDR3 DNA sequence: TGTGCCAGCTCCCCCTCAGGGGCGAATGAGCAGTTCTTC. It is translated as CASSPSGANEQFF.

V usage is TRBV5-4 and J usage is TRBJ1-1, with a weak D call TRBD1 (5 bases). CDR1 SGHNT and CDR2 YYREEE come from the germline V gene (reference sequence). The CDR3 extends over 14 amino acids. Trimming removed 0 bases from V and 1 base from J, with 7 bases in between. The DNA of the CDR3 is TGTGCCAGCAGCTTGGGACAGAGGAACACTGAAGCTTTCTTT. Translating gives CASSLGQRNTEAFF.